This T cell receptor beta chain stems from a study of T-cell memory formation after mild COVID-19. Using its own MiXCR run on the 5' RACE reads, TCRdb lists one record per CDR3 protein. Of 210,000 or so distinct CDR3 sequences in the sample, roughly 27% were seen once. V lost 2 bases, J lost 3 bases, and 8 bases lay in between. This CDR3 has 15 amino acids. Germline CDR1 reads SEHNR; CDR2 reads FQNEAQ (reference sequence). V and J are TRBV7-9 and TRBJ1-6; no definite D call. The source of this sequence is an adult woman who had mild COVID-19 (a few samples of this study predate the infection). Cell type and time point are not known. Sequenced: PBMCs or a T cell subset sorted from them (not recorded which). CDR3 sequence: CASSLSDGYNSPLHF. The CDR3 nucleotides read TGTGCCAGCAGCTTAAGCGACGGCTATAATTCACCCCTCCACTTT.